Listed below are T cell receptor beta chains from one sample, sequenced in a study of blood T cell repertoires in COVID-19. Clones were sequenced by immunoSEQ multiplex PCR, and TCRdb holds only the in-frame ones, with some missing. The profile shows nearly 80,000 clones, 82% of them singletons. Sequencing was carried out using peripheral blood. The receptors shown here come from a woman in her sixties or seventies with acute or convalescent COVID-19. CDR3s include the opening cysteine and the closing phenylalanine or tryptophan. The order of the fields is clone size, D gene, V gene, J gene, CDR3 protein, CDR3 DNA. D genes are given only for firm matches. Expanded clones are given a class, and other clones once, few, many or no size at all.

clone size: -
D gene: -
V gene: TRBV25-1
J gene: TRBJ1-5
CDR3 protein: CASSSNRGSGNQPQHF
CDR3 DNA: TGTGCCAGCAGTTCGAACCGGGGGAGCGGCAATCAGCCCCAGCATTTT

clone size: -
D gene: -
V gene: TRBV7-9
J gene: TRBJ1-1
CDR3 protein: CASSEQGFATEAFF
CDR3 DNA: TGTGCCAGCAGCGAACAGGGATTTGCGACTGAAGCTTTCTTT

clone size: -
D gene: TRBD2
V gene: TRBV6-2/TRBV6-3
J gene: TRBJ2-2
CDR3 protein: CASSYAAGGARTGELFF
CDR3 DNA: TGTGCCAGCAGTTACGCGGCGGGAGGGGCTCGAACCGGGGAGCTGTTTTTT

clone size: -
D gene: -
V gene: TRBV5-5
J gene: TRBJ1-1
CDR3 protein: CASSSTVLNTEAFF
CDR3 DNA: TGTGCCAGCAGCTCGACAGTTCTGAACACTGAAGCTTTCTTT

clone size: -
D gene: -
V gene: TRBV11-3
J gene: TRBJ2-3
CDR3 protein: CASSFHTDTQYF
CDR3 DNA: TGTGCCAGCAGCTTCCACACAGATACGCAGTATTTT

clone size: -
D gene: -
V gene: TRBV2
J gene: TRBJ1-2
CDR3 protein: CASSLKQGSTRNGYTF
CDR3 DNA: TGTGCCAGCAGTCTAAAACAGGGTAGTACGAGGAATGGCTACACCTTC

clone size: -
D gene: TRBD2
V gene: TRBV30
J gene: TRBJ2-1
CDR3 protein: CAWSPRDGRAGNEQFF
CDR3 DNA: TGTGCCTGGAGTCCCCGGGACGGGAGGGCGGGCAATGAGCAGTTCTTC

clone size: -
D gene: -
V gene: TRBV4-1
J gene: TRBJ1-4
CDR3 protein: CASSQIVARVNATNEKLFF
CDR3 DNA: TGCGCCAGCAGCCAGATCGTGGCCAGGGTAAACGCAACTAATGAAAAACTGTTTTTT

clone size: -
D gene: TRBD1
V gene: TRBV10-3
J gene: TRBJ1-5
CDR3 protein: CAISHGTGTDQPQHF
CDR3 DNA: TGTGCCATCAGTCATGGGACAGGGACCGATCAGCCCCAGCATTTT

clone size: -
D gene: -
V gene: TRBV19
J gene: TRBJ2-5
CDR3 protein: CASSIPGAGETQYF
CDR3 DNA: TGTGCCAGTAGTATACCAGGGGCGGGAGAGACCCAGTACTTC

clone size: -
D gene: TRBD2
V gene: TRBV5-1
J gene: TRBJ2-1
CDR3 protein: CASQASGGYNEQFF
CDR3 DNA: TGCGCCAGCCAGGCTAGCGGGGGCTACAATGAGCAGTTCTTC

clone size: few
D gene: TRBD1
V gene: TRBV5-1
J gene: TRBJ1-1
CDR3 protein: CASSSGNSGTGLFRNTEAFF
CDR3 DNA: TGCGCCAGCAGCTCTGGCAACTCCGGGACAGGGCTATTTCGGAACACTGAAGCTTTCTTT

clone size: -
D gene: -
V gene: TRBV5-1
J gene: TRBJ1-3
CDR3 protein: CASRDRPRGNTIYF
CDR3 DNA: TGCGCCAGCCGTGACAGGCCTCGGGGAAACACCATATATTTT

clone size: few
D gene: -
V gene: TRBV2
J gene: TRBJ2-1
CDR3 protein: CASSWQGGAYNEQFF
CDR3 DNA: TGTGCCAGCAGTTGGCAGGGCGGGGCCTACAATGAGCAGTTCTTC

clone size: -
D gene: -
V gene: TRBV2
J gene: TRBJ1-1
CDR3 protein: CASLKQEGNTEAFF
CDR3 DNA: TGTGCCAGCCTCAAACAGGAAGGAAACACTGAAGCTTTCTTT

clone size: -
D gene: -
V gene: TRBV11-3
J gene: TRBJ2-7
CDR3 protein: CASSLEAGGYYEQYF
CDR3 DNA: TGTGCCAGCAGCTTAGAGGCAGGAGGATACTACGAGCAGTACTTC

clone size: -
D gene: -
V gene: TRBV19
J gene: TRBJ1-4
CDR3 protein: CASSGLFAINEKLFF
CDR3 DNA: TGTGCCAGTAGTGGCTTATTCGCCATTAATGAAAAACTGTTTTTT

clone size: -
D gene: TRBD1
V gene: TRBV10-3
J gene: TRBJ1-1
CDR3 protein: CAIRVDRGMNTEAFF
CDR3 DNA: TGTGCCATCAGGGTCGACAGGGGAATGAACACTGAAGCTTTCTTT